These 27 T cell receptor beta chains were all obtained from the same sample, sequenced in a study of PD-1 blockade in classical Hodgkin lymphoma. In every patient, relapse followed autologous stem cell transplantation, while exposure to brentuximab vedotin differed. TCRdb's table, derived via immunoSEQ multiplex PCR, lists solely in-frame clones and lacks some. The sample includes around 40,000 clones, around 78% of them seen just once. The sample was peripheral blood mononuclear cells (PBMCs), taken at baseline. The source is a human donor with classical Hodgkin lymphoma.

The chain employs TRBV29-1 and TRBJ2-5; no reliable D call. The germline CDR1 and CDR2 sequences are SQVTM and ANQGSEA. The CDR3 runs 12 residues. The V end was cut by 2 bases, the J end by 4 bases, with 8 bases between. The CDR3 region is CSVELGLETQYF. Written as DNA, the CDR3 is TGCAGCGTTGAACTAGGATTAGAGACCCAGTACTTC.

For the CDR3, the DNA is TGTGCCAGCAGCTTAGTTCCAATCGGGGCCAAAAACATTCAGTACTTC. It translates to CASSLVPIGAKNIQYF. The chain is built from TRBV7-2 and TRBJ2-4; D not certain. This CDR3 has 16 amino acids. CDR1 is SGHTA, CDR2 FQGNSA, per germline. The V gene lost 1 base and the J gene lost 1 base, with 11 bases spanning the gap. Complete variable domain (other parts from reference TRBV7-2 and TRBJ2-4): GAGVSQSPSNKVTEKGKDVELRCDPISGHTALYWYRQSLGQGLEFLIYFQGNSAPDKSGLPSDRFSAERTGGSVSTLTIQRTQQEDSAVYLCASSLVPIGAKNIQYFGAGTRLSVL.

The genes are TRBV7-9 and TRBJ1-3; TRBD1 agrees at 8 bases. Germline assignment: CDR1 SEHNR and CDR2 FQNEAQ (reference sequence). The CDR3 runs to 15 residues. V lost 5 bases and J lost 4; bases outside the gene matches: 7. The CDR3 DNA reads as TGTGCCAGCAGCCTACAGGGGGTCTCCGGAAACACCATATATTTT. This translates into CASSLQGVSGNTIYF.

CDR3 residues: CASSQVGLYGYTF. The CDR3 bases are TGCGCCAGCAGCCAAGTCGGTCTTTATGGCTACACCTTC. This chain uses TRBV4-3 with TRBJ1-2; D remains unclear. V was shortened by 1 base and J by 5 bases, with 8 bases between the two germline ends. The CDR3 is made up of 13 amino acids. Looked up from germline, CDR1 is LGHNA and CDR2 is YSLEER.

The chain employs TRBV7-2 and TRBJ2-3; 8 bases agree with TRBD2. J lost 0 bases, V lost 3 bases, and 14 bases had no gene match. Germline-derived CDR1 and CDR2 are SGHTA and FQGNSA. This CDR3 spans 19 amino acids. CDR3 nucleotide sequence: TGTGCCAGCAGCTTTCCGGCGCAGACGGGGGGGGGTAGCACAGATACGCAGTATTTT. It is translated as CASSFPAQTGGGSTDTQYF.

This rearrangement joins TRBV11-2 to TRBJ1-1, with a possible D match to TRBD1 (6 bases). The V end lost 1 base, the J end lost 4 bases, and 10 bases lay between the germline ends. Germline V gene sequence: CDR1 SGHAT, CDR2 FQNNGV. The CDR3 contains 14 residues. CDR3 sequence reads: CASSLAQGITEAFF. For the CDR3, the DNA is TGTGCCAGCAGCTTAGCCCAGGGGATCACTGAAGCTTTCTTT.

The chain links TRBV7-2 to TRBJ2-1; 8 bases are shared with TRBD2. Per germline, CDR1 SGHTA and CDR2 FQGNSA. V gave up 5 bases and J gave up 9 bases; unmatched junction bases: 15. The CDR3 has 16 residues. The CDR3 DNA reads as TGTGCCAGCAGCGAGGGATTTTCGGGGGGGCAAGGTGAGCAGTTCTTC. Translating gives CASSEGFSGGQGEQFF.

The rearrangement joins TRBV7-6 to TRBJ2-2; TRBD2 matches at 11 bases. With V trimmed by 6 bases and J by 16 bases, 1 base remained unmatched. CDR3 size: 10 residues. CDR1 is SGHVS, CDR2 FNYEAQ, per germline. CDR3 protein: CASSLAGGFF. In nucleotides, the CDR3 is TGTGCCAGCAGTCTAGCGGGGGGGTTTTTT.

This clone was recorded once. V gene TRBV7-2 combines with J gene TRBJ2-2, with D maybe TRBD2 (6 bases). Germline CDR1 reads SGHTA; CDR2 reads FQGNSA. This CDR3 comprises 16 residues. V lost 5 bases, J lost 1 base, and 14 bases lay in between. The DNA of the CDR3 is TGTGCCAGCAGCCGAGGTGGCGGGGAGAACACCGGGGAGCTGTTTTTT. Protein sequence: CASSRGGGENTGELFF.

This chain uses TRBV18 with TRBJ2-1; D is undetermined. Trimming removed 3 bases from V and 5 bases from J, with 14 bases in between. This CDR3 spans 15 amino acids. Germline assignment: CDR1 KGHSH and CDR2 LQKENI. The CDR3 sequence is CASSPTRGENNEQFF. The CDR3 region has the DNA TGTGCCAGCTCACCCACACGAGGAGAGAACAATGAGCAGTTCTTC.

The CDR3 here is CASSPAAETQYF. CDR3 in DNA: TGTGCCAGCAGTCCGGCGGCGGAGACCCAGTACTTC. The chain uses TRBV2 and TRBJ2-5, with D unresolved. V was shortened by 5 bases and J by 5 bases, with 9 bases between the two germline ends. The CDR3 has 12 amino acids. Germline V gene lookup returns CDR1 SNHLY and CDR2 FYNNEI.

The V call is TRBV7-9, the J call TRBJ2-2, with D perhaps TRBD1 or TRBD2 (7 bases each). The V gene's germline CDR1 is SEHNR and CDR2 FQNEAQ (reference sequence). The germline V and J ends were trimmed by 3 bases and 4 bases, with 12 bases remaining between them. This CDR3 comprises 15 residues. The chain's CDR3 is CASSLTGRVTGELFF. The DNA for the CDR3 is TGTGCCAGCAGCTTGACAGGGAGGGTCACCGGGGAGCTGTTTTTT. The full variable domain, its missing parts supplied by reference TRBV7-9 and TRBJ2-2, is DTGVSQNPRHKITKRGQNVTFRCDPISEHNRLYWYRQTLGQGPEFLTYFQNEAQLEKSRLLSDRFSAERPKGSFSTLEIQRTEQGDSAMYLCASSLTGRVTGELFFGEGSRLTVL.

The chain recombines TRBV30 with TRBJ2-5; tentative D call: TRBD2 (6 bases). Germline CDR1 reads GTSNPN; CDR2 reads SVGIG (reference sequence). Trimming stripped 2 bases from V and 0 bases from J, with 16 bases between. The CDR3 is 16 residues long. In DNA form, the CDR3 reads TGTGCCTGGAGTTCCCCGGGACTGCGGTACCAAGAGACCCAGTACTTC. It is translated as CAWSSPGLRYQETQYF.

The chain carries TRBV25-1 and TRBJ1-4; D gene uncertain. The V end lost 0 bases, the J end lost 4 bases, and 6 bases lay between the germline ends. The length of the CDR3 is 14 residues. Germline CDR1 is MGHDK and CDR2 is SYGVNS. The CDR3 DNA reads TGTGCCAGCAGTGAATATCACAGTAATGAAAAACTGTTTTTT. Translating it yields CASSEYHSNEKLFF. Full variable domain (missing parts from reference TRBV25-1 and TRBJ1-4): EADIYQTPRYLVIGTGKKITLECSQTMGHDKMYWYQQDPGMELHLIHYSYGVNSTEKGDLSSESTVSRIRTEHFPLTLESARPSHTSQYLCASSEYHSNEKLFFGSGTQLSVL.

CDR3 residues: CASSYDHRGVNSPLHF. The CDR3 DNA sequence: TGTGCCAGCAGTTACGACCACAGGGGGGTTAATTCACCCCTCCACTTT. This chain links TRBV6-5 with TRBJ1-6; 8 nucleotides match TRBD1. Per the germline V gene, CDR1 is MNHEY and CDR2 is SVGAGI. This CDR3 is built from 16 residues. J was trimmed by 6 bases and V by 2 bases; bases with no gene match: 6.

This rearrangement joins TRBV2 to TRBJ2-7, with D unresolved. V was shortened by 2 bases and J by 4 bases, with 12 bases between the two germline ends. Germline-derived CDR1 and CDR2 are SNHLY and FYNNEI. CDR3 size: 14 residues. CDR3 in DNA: TGTGCCAGCAGTGAAATAGGGTACCAGTACGAGCAGTACTTC. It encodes CASSEIGYQYEQYF. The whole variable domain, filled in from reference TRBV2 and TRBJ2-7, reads EPEVTQTPSHQVTQMGQEVILRCVPISNHLYFYWYRQILGQKVEFLVSFYNNEISEKSEIFDDQFSVERPDGSNFTLKIRSTKLEDSAMYFCASSEIGYQYEQYFGPGTRLTVT.

The CDR3 here is CASNPGSTNEKLFF. CDR3 DNA: TGTGCCAGCAACCCGGGATCAACTAATGAAAAACTGTTTTTT. The chain has TRBV5-5 and TRBJ1-4; D is ambiguous. Germline values: CDR1 SGHKS, CDR2 YYEKEE (reference sequence). Trimming stripped 6 bases from V and 0 bases from J, with 9 bases between. CDR3 length: 14 residues.

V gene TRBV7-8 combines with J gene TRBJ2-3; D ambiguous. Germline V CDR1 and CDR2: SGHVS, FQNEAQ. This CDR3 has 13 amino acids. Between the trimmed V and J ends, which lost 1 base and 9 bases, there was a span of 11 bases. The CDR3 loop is CASSLDPGDTQYF. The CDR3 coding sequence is TGTGCCAGCAGCTTAGATCCGGGCGACACGCAGTATTTT.

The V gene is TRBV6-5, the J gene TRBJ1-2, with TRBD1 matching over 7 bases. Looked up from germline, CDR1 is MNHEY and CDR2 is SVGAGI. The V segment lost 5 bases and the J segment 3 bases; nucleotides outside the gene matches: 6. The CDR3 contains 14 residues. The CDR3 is CASSESGTDYGYTF. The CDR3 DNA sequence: TGTGCCAGCAGTGAATCCGGGACAGACTATGGCTACACCTTC.

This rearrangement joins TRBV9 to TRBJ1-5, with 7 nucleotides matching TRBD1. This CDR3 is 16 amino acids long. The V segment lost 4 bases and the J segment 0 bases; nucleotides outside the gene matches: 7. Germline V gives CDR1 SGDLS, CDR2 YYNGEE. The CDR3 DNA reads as TGTGCCAGCAGCCCCGACAGGGACTATAGCAATCAGCCCCAGCATTTT. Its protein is CASSPDRDYSNQPQHF. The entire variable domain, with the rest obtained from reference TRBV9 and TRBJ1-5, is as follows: DSGVTQTPKHLITATGQRVTLRCSPRSGDLSVYWYQQSLDQGLQFLIQYYNGEERAKGNILERFSAQQFPDLHSELNLSSLELGDSALYFCASSPDRDYSNQPQHFGDGTRLSIL.

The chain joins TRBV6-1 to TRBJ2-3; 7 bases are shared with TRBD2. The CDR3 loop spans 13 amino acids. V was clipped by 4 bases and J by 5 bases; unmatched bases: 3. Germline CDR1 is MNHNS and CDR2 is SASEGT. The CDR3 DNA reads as TGTGCCAGCAGTGTACGGGGGGAAGATACGCAGTATTTT. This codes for CASSVRGEDTQYF.

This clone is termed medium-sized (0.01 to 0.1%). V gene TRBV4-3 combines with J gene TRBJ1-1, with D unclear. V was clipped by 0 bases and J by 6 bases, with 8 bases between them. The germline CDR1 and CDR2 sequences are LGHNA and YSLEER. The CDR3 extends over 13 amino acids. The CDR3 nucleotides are TGCGCCAGCAGCCAAGATGCCCAAGCTGAAGCTTTCTTT. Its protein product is CASSQDAQAEAFF.

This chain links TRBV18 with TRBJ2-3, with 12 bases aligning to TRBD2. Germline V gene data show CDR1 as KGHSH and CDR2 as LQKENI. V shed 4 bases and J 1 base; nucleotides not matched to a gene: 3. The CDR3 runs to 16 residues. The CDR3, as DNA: TGTGCCAGCTCACTTCGGACTAGCGGGGGCACAGATACGCAGTATTTT. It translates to CASSLRTSGGTDTQYF.

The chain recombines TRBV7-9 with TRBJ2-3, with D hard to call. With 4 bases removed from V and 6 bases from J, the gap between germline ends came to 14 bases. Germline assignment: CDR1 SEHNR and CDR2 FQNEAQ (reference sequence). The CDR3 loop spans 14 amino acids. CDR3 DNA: TGTGCCAGCAGCTCAGAGACTCGCGCGGATACGCAGTATTTT. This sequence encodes CASSSETRADTQYF. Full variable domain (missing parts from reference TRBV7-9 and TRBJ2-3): DTGVSQNPRHKITKRGQNVTFRCDPISEHNRLYWYRQTLGQGPEFLTYFQNEAQLEKSRLLSDRFSAERPKGSFSTLEIQRTEQGDSAMYLCASSSETRADTQYFGPGTRLTVL.

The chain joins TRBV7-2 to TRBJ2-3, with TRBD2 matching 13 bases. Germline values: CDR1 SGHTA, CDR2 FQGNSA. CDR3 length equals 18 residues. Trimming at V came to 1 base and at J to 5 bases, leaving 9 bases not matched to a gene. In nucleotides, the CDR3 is TGTGCCAGCAGCTTAGTTACTAGCGGGGGGGCCTCGGTAGATACGCAGTATTTT. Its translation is CASSLVTSGGASVDTQYF.

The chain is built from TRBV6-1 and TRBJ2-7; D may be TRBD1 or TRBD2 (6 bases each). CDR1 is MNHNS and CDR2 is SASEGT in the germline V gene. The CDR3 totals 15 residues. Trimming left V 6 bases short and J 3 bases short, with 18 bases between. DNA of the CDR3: TGTGCCAGCAGCCTTGAGGCCGGGGGCCTCTACGAGCAGTACTTC. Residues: CASSLEAGGLYEQYF.

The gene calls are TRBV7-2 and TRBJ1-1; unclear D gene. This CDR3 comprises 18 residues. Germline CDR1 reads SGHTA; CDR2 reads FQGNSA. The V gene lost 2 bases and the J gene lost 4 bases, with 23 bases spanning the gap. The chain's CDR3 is CASSLWIGRLSSGTEAFF. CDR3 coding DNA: TGTGCCAGCAGCTTATGGATTGGCCGTCTTTCGTCGGGCACTGAAGCTTTCTTT. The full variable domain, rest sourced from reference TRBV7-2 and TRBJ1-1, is GAGVSQSPSNKVTEKGKDVELRCDPISGHTALYWYRQSLGQGLEFLIYFQGNSAPDKSGLPSDRFSAERTGGSVSTLTIQRTQQEDSAVYLCASSLWIGRLSSGTEAFFGQGTRLTVV.